This T cell receptor beta chain was retrieved from a study of blood T cell repertoires in COVID-19. Study-level information: Samples of COVID-19 (acute and convalescent) were obtained from the United States, Italy and Spain. T cells, B-cell-depleted T cells, or PBMCs provided the cDNA or gDNA that served as material.

From germline, CDR1 is KGHSH and CDR2 LQKENI. The V end was cut by 6 bases, the J end by 6 bases, with 18 bases between. The CDR3 totals 15 residues. As handled by the study authors: Amplified reference gene primers provided the basis for estimating nucleated cell counts. Profiling relied on immunoSEQ multiplex PCR, and the TCRdb table lists in-frame clones only, not all of them. Clone size and the V and J calls come from that table; the DNA yielded D and trimming. Of approximately 91,000 clones in the sample, about 76% were seen once. Material: peripheral blood. The V and J genes are TRBV18 and TRBJ1-5; weak D call: TRBD1 (6 bases). The origin of this receptor is a woman older than 75 with acute or convalescent COVID-19. The CDR3 reads CASSQSGGRIQPQHF. The CDR3 DNA is TGTGCCAGCTCCCAGTCGGGGGGGCGGATTCAGCCCCAGCATTTT.